The present T cell receptor beta chain was sequenced within a study of shared clonotypes between healthy human individuals. The CDR3 has 14 residues. Looked up from germline, CDR1 is MNHEY and CDR2 is SVGAGI. V shed 8 bases, J shed 4 bases, and the junction held 11 bases outside the gene matches. Authors' methods: Junction-only immunoSEQ data arrived without quality scores, meaning filtering differed. Clones were sequenced by immunoSEQ multiplex PCR, and TCRdb holds only the in-frame ones, with some missing. V, J and clone size derive from that table, while D and trimming were established from the DNA sequence. The repertoire consists of hundreds of thousands of clones, with around 81% occurring once and the leading ten covering 12%.

This chain links TRBV6-5 with TRBJ2-7, with 7 bases matching TRBD1. Sequencing was done on a sample of PBMCs. The source of this sequence is a woman in her thirties or forties in good health. Some clones in this sample may be carry-over from other donors' samples. CDR3 DNA sequence: TGTGCCAGCGGACCCGGGACAGAAGGATACGAGCAGTACTTC. As protein: CASGPGTEGYEQYF.